This T cell receptor beta chain was recovered during a study of blood T cell repertoires in COVID-19. As for the study in general: Samples came from the United States, Italy and Spain, spanning acute and convalescent COVID-19.

In the source study's methods: The authors estimated nucleated cell counts from reference gene primer amplification. The assay was immunoSEQ multiplex PCR, and TCRdb's table has in-frame clones only and misses some. That table gives V, J and clone size, and the DNA gave D and trimming. Among over 200,000 clones listed, 88% were seen once. This CDR3 has 17 residues. Trimming shortened V by 7 bases and J by 8 bases, and 26 bases separated the two germline ends. Germline loops: CDR1 LGHNT, CDR2 FRNRAP. The rearrangement joins TRBV12-5 to TRBJ1-4; D might be TRBD1 (6 bases). The TCR was taken from a man in his sixties who had recovered from COVID-19. Sequencing was carried out using peripheral blood. The chain's CDR3 is CASAQPRGGLYKEKLFF. As DNA, the CDR3 is TGTGCTAGTGCCCAACCACGGGGGGGGCTCTATAAAGAAAAACTGTTTTTT.